This T cell receptor (beta chain) was sequenced in a study of beta chain features in type 1 diabetes. Study results and limitations: Patients with Type 1 diabetes showed moderately but significantly shorter TCRB CDR3s in all four CD4+ subsets.

The authors sorted CD4+ naive, central memory, regulatory and stem cell-like memory cells via CD45RO/CCR7/CD25/CD127/CD95/CD27. To note about this clone: The antigen remains unidentified.

V was clipped by 3 bases and J by 5 bases, with 14 bases between them. The CDR3 is made up of 15 amino acids. Per the germline V gene, CDR1 is LNHDA and CDR2 is SQIVND (reference sequence). Expressed TCRB transcripts were sequenced because the entire RNA isolate underwent reverse transcription. Sequencing used immunoSEQ multiplex PCR; TCRdb keeps in-frame clones, though not all of them. There are roughly 290,000 clones in the sample; over 12% occur only once, and roughly 0.015% lies in the top ten. This chain connects TRBV19 to TRBJ1-5; no definite D call. This receptor was taken from a man aged 18 to 35 with type 1 diabetes. Input material: naive CD4+ T cells from blood. For the CDR3, the DNA is TGTGCCAGTAGTATCCTGAACTCCCATGATCAGCCCCAGCATTTT. Its protein is CASSILNSHDQPQHF. Based on the CDR3 plus reference TRBV19 and TRBJ1-5, the full variable domain is DGGITQSPKYLFRKEGQNVTLSCEQNLNHDAMYWYRQDPGQGLRLIYYSQIVNDFQKGDIAEGYSVSREKKESFPLTVTSAQKNPTAFYLCASSILNSHDQPQHFGDGTRLSIL.